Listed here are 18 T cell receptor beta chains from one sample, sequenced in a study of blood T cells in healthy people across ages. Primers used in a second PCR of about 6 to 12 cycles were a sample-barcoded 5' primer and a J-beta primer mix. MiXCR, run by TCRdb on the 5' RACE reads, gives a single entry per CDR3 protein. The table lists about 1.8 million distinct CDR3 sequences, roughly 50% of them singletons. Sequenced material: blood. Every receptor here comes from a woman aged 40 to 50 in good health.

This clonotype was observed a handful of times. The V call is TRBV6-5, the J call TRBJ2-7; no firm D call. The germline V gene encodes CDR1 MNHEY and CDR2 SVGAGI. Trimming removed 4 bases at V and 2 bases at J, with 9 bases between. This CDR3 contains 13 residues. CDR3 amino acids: CASSSAPAYEQYF. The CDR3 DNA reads TGTGCCAGCAGTTCGGCCCCAGCCTACGAGCAGTACTTC.

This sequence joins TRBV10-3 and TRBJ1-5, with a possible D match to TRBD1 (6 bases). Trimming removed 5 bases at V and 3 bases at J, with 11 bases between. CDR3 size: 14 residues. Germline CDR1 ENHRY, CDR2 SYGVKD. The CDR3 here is CAISSRQDNQPQHF. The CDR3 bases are TGTGCCATCAGTTCTAGACAGGACAATCAGCCCCAGCATTTT.

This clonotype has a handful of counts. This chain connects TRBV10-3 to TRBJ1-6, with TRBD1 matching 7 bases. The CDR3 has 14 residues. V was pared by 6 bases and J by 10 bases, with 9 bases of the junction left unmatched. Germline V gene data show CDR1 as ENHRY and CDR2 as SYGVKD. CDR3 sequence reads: CAIRGDSYGSPLHF. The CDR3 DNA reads TGTGCCATCAGGGGGGACAGCTACGGATCACCCCTCCACTTT.

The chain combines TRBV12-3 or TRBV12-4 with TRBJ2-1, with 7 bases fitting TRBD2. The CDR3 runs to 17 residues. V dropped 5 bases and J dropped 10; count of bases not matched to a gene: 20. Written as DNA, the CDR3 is TGTGCCAGCAGTCCCACACTACTAGGGGAGGGACCGTGGGAGCAGTTCTTC. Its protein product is CASSPTLLGEGPWEQFF.

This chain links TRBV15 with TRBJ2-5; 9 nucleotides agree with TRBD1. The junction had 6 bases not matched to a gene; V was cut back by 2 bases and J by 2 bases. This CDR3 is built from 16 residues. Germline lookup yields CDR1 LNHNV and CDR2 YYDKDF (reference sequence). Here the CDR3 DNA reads TGTGCCACCAGCAGACCAACCGGGACAGGGCAAGAGACCCAGTACTTC. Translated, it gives CATSRPTGTGQETQYF.

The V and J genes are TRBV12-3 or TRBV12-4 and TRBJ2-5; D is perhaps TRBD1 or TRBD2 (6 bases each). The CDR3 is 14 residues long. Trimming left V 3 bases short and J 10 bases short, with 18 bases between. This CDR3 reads CASSFGGGSVIQYF. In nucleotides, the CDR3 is TGTGCCAGCAGTTTCGGAGGGGGTTCGGTGATCCAGTACTTC.

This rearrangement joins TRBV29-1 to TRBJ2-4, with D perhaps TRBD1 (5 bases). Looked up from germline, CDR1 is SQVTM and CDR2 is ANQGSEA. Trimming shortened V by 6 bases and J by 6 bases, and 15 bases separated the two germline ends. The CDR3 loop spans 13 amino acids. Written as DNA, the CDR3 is TGCAGCGTGGTGGGCAGGGTAACAAACATTCAGTACTTC. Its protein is CSVVGRVTNIQYF.

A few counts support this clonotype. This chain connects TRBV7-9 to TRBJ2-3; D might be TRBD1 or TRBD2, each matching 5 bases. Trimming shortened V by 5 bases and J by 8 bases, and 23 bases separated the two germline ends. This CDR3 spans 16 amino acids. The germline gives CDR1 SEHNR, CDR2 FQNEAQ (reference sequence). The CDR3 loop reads CASSHTRDGSKGTQYF. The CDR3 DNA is TGTGCCAGCAGCCATACCAGGGATGGGAGCAAGGGTACGCAGTATTTT.

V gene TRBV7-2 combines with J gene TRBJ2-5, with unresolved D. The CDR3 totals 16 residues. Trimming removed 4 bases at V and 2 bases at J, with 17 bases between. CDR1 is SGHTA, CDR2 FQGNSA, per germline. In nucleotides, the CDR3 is TGTGCCAGCAGCTCCCTCTGGCAGGTGTTTCAAGAGACCCAGTACTTC. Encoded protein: CASSSLWQVFQETQYF. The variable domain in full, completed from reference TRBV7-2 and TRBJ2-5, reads GAGVSQSPSNKVTEKGKDVELRCDPISGHTALYWYRQSLGQGLEFLIYFQGNSAPDKSGLPSDRFSAERTGGSVSTLTIQRTQQEDSAVYLCASSSLWQVFQETQYFGPGTRLLVL.

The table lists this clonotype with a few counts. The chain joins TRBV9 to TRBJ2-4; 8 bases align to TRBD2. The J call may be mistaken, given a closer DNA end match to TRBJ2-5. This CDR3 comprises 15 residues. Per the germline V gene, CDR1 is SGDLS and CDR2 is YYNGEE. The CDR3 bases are TGTGCCAGCAGCGTTGATCGGGGGGGCCGGGAGACCCAGTACTTC. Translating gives CASSVDRGGRETQYF.

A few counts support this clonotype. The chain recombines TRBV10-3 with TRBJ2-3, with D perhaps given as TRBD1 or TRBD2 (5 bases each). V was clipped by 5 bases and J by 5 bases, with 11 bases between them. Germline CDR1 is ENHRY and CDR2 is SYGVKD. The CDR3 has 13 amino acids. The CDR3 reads CAISPGTGDTQYF. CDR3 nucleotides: TGTGCCATCAGTCCCGGGACCGGAGATACGCAGTATTTT.

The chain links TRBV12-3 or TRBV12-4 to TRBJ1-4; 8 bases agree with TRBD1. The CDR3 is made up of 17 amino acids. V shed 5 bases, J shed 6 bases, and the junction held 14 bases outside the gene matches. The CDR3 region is CASSPHGQGFIDEKLFF. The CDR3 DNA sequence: TGTGCCAGCAGTCCTCACGGACAGGGCTTTATCGATGAAAAACTGTTTTTT.

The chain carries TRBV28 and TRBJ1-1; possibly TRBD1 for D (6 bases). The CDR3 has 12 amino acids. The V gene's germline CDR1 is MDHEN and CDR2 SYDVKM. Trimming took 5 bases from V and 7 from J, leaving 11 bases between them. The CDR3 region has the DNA TGTGCCAGCAGTCTGATACAGGGTGAAGCTTTCTTT. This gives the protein CASSLIQGEAFF.

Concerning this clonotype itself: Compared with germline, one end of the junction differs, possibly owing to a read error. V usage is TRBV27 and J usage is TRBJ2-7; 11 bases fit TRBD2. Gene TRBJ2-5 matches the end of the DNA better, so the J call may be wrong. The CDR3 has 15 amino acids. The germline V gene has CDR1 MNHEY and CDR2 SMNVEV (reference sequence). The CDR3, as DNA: TGTGTCAGCAGTACTAGCGGGGGAAACCAAGAGACCCAGTACTTC. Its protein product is CVSSTSGGNQETQYF.

CDR3 sequence reads: CASRGTPLYEQYF. CDR3 DNA: TGTGCCAGCAGGGGGACACCGCTCTACGAGCAGTACTTC. The chain couples TRBV28 to TRBJ2-5; maybe TRBD1 (6 bases). The J call may not be correct, given that the DNA end is closer to TRBJ2-7. This CDR3 comprises 13 residues. Germline CDR1 is MDHEN and CDR2 is SYDVKM.

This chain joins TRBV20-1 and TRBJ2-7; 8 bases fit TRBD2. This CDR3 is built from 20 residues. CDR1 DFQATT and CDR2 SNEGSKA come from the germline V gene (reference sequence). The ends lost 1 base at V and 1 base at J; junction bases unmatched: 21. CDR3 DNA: TGCAGTGCTAGAGTCTGGACCCTCCTCGGCCCAGCGGGGGATTCCTACGAGCAGTACTTC. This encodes CSARVWTLLGPAGDSYEQYF.

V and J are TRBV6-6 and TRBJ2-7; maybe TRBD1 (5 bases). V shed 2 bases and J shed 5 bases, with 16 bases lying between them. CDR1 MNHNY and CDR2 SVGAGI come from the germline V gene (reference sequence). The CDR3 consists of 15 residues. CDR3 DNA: TGTGCCAGCAGTTACGACAGTATCCATTACCACGAGCAGTACTTC. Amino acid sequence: CASSYDSIHYHEQYF.

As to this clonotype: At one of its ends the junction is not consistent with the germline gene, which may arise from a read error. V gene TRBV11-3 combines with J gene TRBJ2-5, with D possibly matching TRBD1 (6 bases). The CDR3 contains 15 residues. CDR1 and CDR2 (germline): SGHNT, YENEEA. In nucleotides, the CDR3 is TGTGCCAGCAGCCAACTGACAGGACCCCAAGAGGCCCAGTACTTC. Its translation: CASSQLTGPQEAQYF.